This TCR beta chain was captured by sequencing in a study of identifying expanded T cells in peripheral blood. The CDR3 extends over 14 amino acids. Trimming pared 4 bases from V and 7 bases from J, leaving 12 bases between. The germline CDR1 and CDR2 sequences are SGHRS and YFSETQ. Worth noting for this clone: The antigen is undetermined.

Using immunoSEQ multiplex PCR, the repertoire was profiled, and TCRdb retains in-frame clones only, with some absent. The data contain 45,000 to 75,000 clones, over 80% of them singletons. No infections or other immune events were documented during collection. Study findings and constraints: Across healthy donors, higher total template counts meant significantly greater two-week count variance.

Material: blood. The chain employs TRBV5-1 and TRBJ1-6; D ambiguous. This TCR was recovered from a person between 18 and 69 years old in good health. CDR3: CASSPLGSNSPLHF. CDR3 DNA: TGCGCCAGCAGCCCTCTCGGGAGCAATTCACCCCTCCACTTT.